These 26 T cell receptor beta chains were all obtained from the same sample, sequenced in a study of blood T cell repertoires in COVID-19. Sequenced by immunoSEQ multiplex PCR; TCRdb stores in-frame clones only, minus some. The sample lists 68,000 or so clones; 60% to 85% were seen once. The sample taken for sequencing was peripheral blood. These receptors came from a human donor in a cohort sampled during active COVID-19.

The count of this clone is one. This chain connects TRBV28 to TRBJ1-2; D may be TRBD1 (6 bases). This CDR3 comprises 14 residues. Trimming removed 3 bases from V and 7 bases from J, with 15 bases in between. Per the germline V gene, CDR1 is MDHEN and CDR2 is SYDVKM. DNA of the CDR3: TGTGCCAGCAGTTTGTCTGGGGTAGGGGGTGGCTACACCTTC. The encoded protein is CASSLSGVGGGYTF.

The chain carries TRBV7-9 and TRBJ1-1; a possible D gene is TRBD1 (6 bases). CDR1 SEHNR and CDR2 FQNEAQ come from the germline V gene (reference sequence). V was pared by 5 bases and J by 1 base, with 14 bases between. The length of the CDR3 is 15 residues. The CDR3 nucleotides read TGTGCCAGCAGCGCGCCAGGGGCCGCGAACACTGAAGCTTTCTTT. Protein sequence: CASSAPGAANTEAFF.

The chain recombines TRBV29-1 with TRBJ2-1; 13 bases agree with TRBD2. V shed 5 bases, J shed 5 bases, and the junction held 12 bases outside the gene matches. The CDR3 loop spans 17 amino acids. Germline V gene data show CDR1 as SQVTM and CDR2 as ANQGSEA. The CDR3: CSVTSFGTSGIDNEQFF. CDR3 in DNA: TGCAGCGTTACCTCATTCGGGACTAGCGGGATCGACAATGAGCAGTTCTTC.

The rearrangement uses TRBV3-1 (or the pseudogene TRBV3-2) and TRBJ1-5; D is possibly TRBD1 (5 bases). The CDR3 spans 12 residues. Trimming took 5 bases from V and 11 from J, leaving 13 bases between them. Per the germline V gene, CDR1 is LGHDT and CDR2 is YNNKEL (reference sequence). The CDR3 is CASSGGAGAQHF. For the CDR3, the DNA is TGTGCCAGCAGCGGAGGGGCTGGGGCCCAGCATTTT.

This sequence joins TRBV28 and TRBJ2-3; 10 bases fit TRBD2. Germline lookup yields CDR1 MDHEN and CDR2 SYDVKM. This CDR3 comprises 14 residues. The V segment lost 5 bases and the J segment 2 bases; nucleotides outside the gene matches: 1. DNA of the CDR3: TGTGCCAGCAGTGGACTAGCGGACACAGATACGCAGTATTTT. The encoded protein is CASSGLADTDTQYF.

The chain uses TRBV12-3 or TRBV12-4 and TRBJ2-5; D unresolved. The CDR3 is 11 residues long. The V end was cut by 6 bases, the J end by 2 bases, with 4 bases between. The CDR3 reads CASSEQETQYF. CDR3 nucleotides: TGTGCCAGCAGCGAGCAAGAGACCCAGTACTTC.

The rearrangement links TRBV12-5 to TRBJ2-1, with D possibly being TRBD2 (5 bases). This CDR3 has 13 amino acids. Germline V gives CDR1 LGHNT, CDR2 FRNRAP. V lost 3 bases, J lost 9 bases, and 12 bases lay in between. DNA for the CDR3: TGTGCTAGTGGTTTAAAAGGGAGCGGTGAGCAGTTCTTC. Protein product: CASGLKGSGEQFF.

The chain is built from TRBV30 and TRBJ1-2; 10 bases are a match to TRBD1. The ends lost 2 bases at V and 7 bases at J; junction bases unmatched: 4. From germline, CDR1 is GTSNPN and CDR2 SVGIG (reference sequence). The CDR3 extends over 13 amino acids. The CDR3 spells CAWSRGQGGGYTF. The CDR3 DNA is TGTGCCTGGAGTAGAGGACAGGGGGGTGGCTACACCTTC.

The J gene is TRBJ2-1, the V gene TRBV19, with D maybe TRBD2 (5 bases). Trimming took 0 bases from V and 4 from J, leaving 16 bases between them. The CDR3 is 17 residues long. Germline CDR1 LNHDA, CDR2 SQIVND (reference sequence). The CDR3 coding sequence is TGTGCCAGTAGTATAGATGGTTTCCGGGGAAAATACAATGAGCAGTTCTTC. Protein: CASSIDGFRGKYNEQFF.

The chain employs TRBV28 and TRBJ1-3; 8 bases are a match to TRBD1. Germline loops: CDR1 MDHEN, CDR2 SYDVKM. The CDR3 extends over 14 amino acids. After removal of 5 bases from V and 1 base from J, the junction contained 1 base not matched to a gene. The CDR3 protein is CASSRQGSGNTIYF. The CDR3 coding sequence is TGTGCCAGCAGTCGACAGGGGTCTGGAAACACCATATATTTT.

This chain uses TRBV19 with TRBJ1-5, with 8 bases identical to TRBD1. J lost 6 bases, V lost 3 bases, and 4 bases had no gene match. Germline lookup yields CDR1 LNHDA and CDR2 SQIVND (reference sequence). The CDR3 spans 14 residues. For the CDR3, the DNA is TGTGCCAGTAGTATGGGGACAGGAGGTCAGCCCCAGCATTTT. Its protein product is CASSMGTGGQPQHF. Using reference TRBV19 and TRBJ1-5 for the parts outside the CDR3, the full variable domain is DGGITQSPKYLFRKEGQNVTLSCEQNLNHDAMYWYRQDPGQGLRLIYYSQIVNDFQKGDIAEGYSVSREKKESFPLTVTSAQKNPTAFYLCASSMGTGGQPQHFGDGTRLSIL.

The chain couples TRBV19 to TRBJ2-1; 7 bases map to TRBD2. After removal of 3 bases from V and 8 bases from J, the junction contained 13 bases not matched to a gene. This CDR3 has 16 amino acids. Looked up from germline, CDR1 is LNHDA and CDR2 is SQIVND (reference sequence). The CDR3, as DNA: TGTGCCAGTAGTATTCTCCTGACTAGCCCCGCGGATGAGCAGTTCTTC. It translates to CASSILLTSPADEQFF.

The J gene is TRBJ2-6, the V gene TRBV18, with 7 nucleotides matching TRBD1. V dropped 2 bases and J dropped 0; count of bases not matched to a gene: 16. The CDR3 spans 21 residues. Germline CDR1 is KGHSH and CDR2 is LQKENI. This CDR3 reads CASSPSRLQGRRSSGANVLTF. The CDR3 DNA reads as TGTGCCAGCTCACCATCGAGGCTACAGGGGCGGAGAAGCTCTGGGGCCAACGTCCTGACTTTC.

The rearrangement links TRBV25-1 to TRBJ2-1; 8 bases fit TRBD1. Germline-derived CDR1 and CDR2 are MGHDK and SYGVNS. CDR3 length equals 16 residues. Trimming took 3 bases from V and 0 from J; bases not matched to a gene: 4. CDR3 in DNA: TGTGCCAGCAGTGACACGACAGGGGCCTCCTACAATGAGCAGTTCTTC. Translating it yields CASSDTTGASYNEQFF.

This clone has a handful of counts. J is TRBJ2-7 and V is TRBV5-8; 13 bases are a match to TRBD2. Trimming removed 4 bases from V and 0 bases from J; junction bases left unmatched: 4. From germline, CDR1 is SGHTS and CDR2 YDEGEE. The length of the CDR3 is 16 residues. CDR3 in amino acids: CASSRLAGGTSYEQYF. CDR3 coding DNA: TGTGCCAGCAGCAGACTAGCGGGAGGCACCTCCTACGAGCAGTACTTC.

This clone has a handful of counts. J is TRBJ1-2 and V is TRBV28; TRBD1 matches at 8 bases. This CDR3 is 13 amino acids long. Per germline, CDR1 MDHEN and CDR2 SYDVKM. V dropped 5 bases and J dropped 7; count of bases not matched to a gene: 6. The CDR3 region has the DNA TGTGCCAGCAGTGACCAGGGGGCGCGTGGCTACACCTTC. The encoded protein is CASSDQGARGYTF.

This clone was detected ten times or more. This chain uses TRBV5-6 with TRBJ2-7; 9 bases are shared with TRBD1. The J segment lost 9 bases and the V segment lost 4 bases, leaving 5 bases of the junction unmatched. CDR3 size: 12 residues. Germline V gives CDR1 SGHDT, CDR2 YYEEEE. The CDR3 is CASSLGGQGQYF. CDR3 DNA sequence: TGTGCCAGCAGCCTGGGGGGACAGGGGCAGTACTTC.

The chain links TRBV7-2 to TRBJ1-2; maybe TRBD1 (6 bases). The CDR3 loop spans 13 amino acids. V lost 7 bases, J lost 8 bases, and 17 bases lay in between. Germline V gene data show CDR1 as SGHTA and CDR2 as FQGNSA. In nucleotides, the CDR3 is TGTGCCAGCACCGTTGGACAGACAAAAGGCTACACCTTC. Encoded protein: CASTVGQTKGYTF.

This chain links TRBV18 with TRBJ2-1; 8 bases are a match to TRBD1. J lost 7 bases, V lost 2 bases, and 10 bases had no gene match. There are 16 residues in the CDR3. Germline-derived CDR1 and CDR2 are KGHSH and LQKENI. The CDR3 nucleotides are TGTGCCAGCTCACCAAATCGACAGGGGACCAATAATGAGCAGTTCTTC. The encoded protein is CASSPNRQGTNNEQFF.

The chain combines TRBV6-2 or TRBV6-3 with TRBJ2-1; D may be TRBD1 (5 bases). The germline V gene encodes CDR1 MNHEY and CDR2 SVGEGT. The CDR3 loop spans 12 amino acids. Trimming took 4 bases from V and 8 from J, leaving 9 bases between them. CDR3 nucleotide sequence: TGTGCCAGCAGTTCTCAGGGATATGAGCAGTTCTTC. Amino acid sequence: CASSSQGYEQFF.

The CDR3 DNA sequence: TGTGCCATGGGCTCCGGGGGACAGGGGAATTCACCCCTCCACTTT. It encodes CAMGSGGQGNSPLHF. V gene TRBV28 combines with J gene TRBJ1-6, with 10 bases matching TRBD1. Germline V CDR1 and CDR2: MDHEN, SYDVKM. J gave up 7 bases and V 10 bases, and 10 bases lay outside the gene matches. The CDR3 sequence is 15 residues long.

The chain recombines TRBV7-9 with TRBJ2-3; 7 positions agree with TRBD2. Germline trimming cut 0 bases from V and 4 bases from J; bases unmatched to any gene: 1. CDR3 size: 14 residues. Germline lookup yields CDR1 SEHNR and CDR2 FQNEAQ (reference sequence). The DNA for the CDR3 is TGTGCCAGCAGCTTAGCCGCGGGAGCAGATACGCAGTATTTT. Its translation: CASSLAAGADTQYF. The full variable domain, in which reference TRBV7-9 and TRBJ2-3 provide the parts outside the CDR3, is DTGVSQNPRHKITKRGQNVTFRCDPISEHNRLYWYRQTLGQGPEFLTYFQNEAQLEKSRLLSDRFSAERPKGSFSTLEIQRTEQGDSAMYLCASSLAAGADTQYFGPGTRLTVL.

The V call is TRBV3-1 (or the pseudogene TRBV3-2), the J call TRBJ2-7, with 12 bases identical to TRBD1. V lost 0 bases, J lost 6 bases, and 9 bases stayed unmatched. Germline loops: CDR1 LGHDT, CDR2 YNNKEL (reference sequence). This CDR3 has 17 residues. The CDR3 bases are TGTGCCAGCAGCCAAGATCCGGTCGGGACAGGGGGCTGCGAGCAGTACTTC. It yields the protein CASSQDPVGTGGCEQYF.

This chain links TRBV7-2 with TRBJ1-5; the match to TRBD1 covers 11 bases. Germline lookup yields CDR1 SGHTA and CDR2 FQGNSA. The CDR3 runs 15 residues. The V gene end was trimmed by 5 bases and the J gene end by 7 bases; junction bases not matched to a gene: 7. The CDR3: CASSTGQGEGQPQHF. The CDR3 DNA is TGTGCCAGCAGCACGGGACAGGGGGAGGGCCAGCCCCAGCATTTT.

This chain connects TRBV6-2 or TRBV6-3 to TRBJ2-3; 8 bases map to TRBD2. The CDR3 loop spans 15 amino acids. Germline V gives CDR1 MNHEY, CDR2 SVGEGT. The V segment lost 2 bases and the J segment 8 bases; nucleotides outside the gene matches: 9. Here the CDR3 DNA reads TGTGCCAGCAGTTACAACACGGGGGGGCCTGTTACGCAGTATTTT. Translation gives CASSYNTGGPVTQYF.

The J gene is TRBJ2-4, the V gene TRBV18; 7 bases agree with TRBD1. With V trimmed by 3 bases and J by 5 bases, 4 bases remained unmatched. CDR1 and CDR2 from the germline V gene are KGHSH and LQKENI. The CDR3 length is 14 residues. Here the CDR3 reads CASSPLGTENIQYF. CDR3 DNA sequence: TGTGCCAGCTCACCCTTAGGGACAGAAAACATTCAGTACTTC. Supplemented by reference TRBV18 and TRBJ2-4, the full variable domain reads NAGVMQNPRHLVRRRGQEARLRCSPMKGHSHVYWYRQLPEEGLKFMVYLQKENIIDESGMPKERFSAEFPKEGPSILRIQQVVRGDSAAYFCASSPLGTENIQYFGAGTRLSVL.